At least ten counts were recorded for the clone carrying this T cell receptor beta chain. Its specificity is unknown. Germline trimming cut 5 bases from V and 9 bases from J; bases unmatched to any gene: 7. The CDR3 spans 15 residues. Germline V CDR1 and CDR2: MNHEY, SVGEGT. These data are taken from a study of blood T cells in healthy people across ages. Sample-barcoded 5' priming and a J-beta primer mix drove a second PCR of roughly 6 to 12 cycles. CDR3-containing paired-end reads numbered at least 2.5 million in each sample. TCRdb recomputed calls from the 5' RACE reads with MiXCR, one row per CDR3 protein. The table includes 550,000 to 750,000 distinct CDR3 sequences, about 21% detected once. Study-level points and caveats: With age, beta diversity per million T cells declined roughly linearly, significantly by about 40. Observed TCR beta diversity showed a strong correlation with the percentage of naive T cells as measured by flow cytometry.

The chain uses TRBV6-2 or TRBV6-3 and TRBJ2-1, with TRBD2 matching over 13 bases. The source material was blood. The sequence was obtained from a man between 65 and 79 years old in good health. The chain's CDR3 is CASSASGTSGIEQFF. For the CDR3, the DNA is TGTGCCAGCAGTGCTTCCGGGACTAGCGGGATTGAGCAGTTCTTC.